A single sample gave rise to the 27 T cell receptor beta chains below, sequenced in a study of control samples from healthy donors and cancer patients. Profiled with immunoSEQ multiplex PCR; TCRdb holds only in-frame clones, not every one. The sample shows about 47,000 clones, about four fifths of them seen only once. The sequencing sample was made of blood. These TCRs come from a man between 65 and 85 years old in good health.

CDR3: CASSFRGRTNEQFF. In DNA, the CDR3 is TGTGCCAGCAGTTTCCGGGGCCGAACGAATGAGCAGTTCTTC. The rearrangement joins TRBV27 to TRBJ2-1; the D call may be TRBD1 or TRBD2 (5 bases each). Germline V gives CDR1 MNHEY, CDR2 SMNVEV (reference sequence). V lost 3 bases and J lost 7, with 13 bases in between. This CDR3 contains 14 residues.

The chain uses TRBV5-4 and TRBJ2-1, with D hard to call. Germline loops: CDR1 SGHNT, CDR2 YYREEE (reference sequence). Trimming shortened V by 1 base and J by 8 bases, and 13 bases separated the two germline ends. CDR3 length: 14 residues. The CDR3 DNA is TGTGCCAGCAGCTTGCAGATGACGGGCGATGAGCAGTTCTTC. Its protein is CASSLQMTGDEQFF.

The V call is TRBV6-5, the J call TRBJ2-1; 7 nucleotides align to TRBD2. There are 14 residues in the CDR3. J lost 9 bases, V lost 6 bases, and 11 bases had no gene match. The V gene's germline CDR1 is MNHEY and CDR2 SVGAGI. The CDR3 DNA reads TGTGCCAGCAGGCCGGGACTATCTAACATTGAGCAGTTCTTC. This codes for CASRPGLSNIEQFF.

The CDR3 protein is CAWSVRRATREKLFF. CDR3 DNA sequence: TGTGCCTGGAGTGTACGTCGCGCCACGAGGGAAAAACTGTTTTTT. The gene calls are TRBV30 and TRBJ1-4; D is undetermined. V lost 0 bases, J lost 8 bases, and 16 bases lay in between. The CDR3 sequence is 15 residues long. Germline V lookup: CDR1 GTSNPN, CDR2 SVGIG (reference sequence).

The chain combines TRBV19 with TRBJ2-7, with D possibly matching TRBD1 (7 bases). The length of the CDR3 is 15 residues. CDR1 is LNHDA, CDR2 SQIVND, per germline (reference sequence). Trimming pared 3 bases from V and 2 bases from J, leaving 14 bases between. CDR3 sequence reads: CASSMRDSRPYEQYF. The CDR3 nucleotides are TGTGCCAGTAGTATGCGGGACAGTCGCCCCTACGAGCAGTACTTC.

The rearrangement uses TRBV7-2 and TRBJ2-5; the D is unclear. Germline CDR1 reads SGHTA; CDR2 reads FQGNSA. V lost 2 bases and J 7 bases, leaving 11 bases between the germline ends. This CDR3 contains 13 residues. This chain's CDR3 is CASSLLRDGTQYF. The CDR3 DNA follows: TGTGCCAGCAGCTTACTGCGCGATGGGACCCAGTACTTC.

The rearrangement uses TRBV7-6 and TRBJ2-5; TRBD1 might be the D (5 bases). The CDR3 has 13 residues. CDR1 SGHVS and CDR2 FNYEAQ come from the germline V gene. Trimming removed 2 bases at V and 5 bases at J, with 9 bases between. CDR3 sequence (DNA): TGTGCCAGCAGCTTATTGGGGCGGGAGACCCAGTACTTC. This encodes CASSLLGRETQYF. The full variable domain, rest sourced from reference TRBV7-6 and TRBJ2-5, is GAGVSQSPRYKVTKRGQDVALRCDPISGHVSLYWYRQALGQGPEFLTYFNYEAQQDKSGLPNDRFSAERPEGSISTLTIQRTEQRDSAMYRCASSLLGRETQYFGPGTRLLVL.

The chain combines TRBV18 with TRBJ2-1; D not resolved. V dropped 3 bases and J dropped 8 bases, with 8 bases sitting between them. CDR1 is KGHSH and CDR2 is LQKENI in the germline V gene. This CDR3 has 12 amino acids. The DNA for the CDR3 is TGTGCCAGCTCACCGGGATATTATGAGCAGTTCTTC. Encoded protein: CASSPGYYEQFF.

The rearrangement links TRBV3-1 (or the pseudogene TRBV3-2) to TRBJ2-2; TRBD1 or TRBD2 may be the D gene (5 bases each). Trimming stripped 3 bases from V and 0 bases from J, with 8 bases between. Germline-derived CDR1 and CDR2 are LGHDT and YNNKEL (reference sequence). CDR3 length: 15 residues. CDR3 DNA sequence: TGTGCCAGCAGCCAGAGGGGCCCGAACACCGGGGAGCTGTTTTTT. Translating gives CASSQRGPNTGELFF.

The chain recombines TRBV6-6 with TRBJ2-1; 7 nucleotides align to TRBD1. CDR1 is MNHNY and CDR2 is SVGAGI in the germline V gene (reference sequence). The length of the CDR3 is 12 residues. Germline trimming cut 2 bases from V and 15 bases from J; bases unmatched to any gene: 7. CDR3 in DNA: TGTGCCAGCAGTTACCAGACAGGGTTCAGGTTCTTC. As protein: CASSYQTGFRFF.

V is TRBV15 and J is TRBJ2-3, with a tentative D call TRBD2 (5 bases). The V gene's germline CDR1 is LNHNV and CDR2 YYDKDF (reference sequence). This CDR3 has 17 amino acids. V shed 0 bases and J shed 2 bases, with 15 bases lying between them. The CDR3 sequence: CATSRDLREILTDTQYF. In DNA form, the CDR3 reads TGTGCCACCAGCAGAGATTTGAGGGAAATCCTCACAGATACGCAGTATTTT.

The chain combines TRBV25-1 with TRBJ1-1; no clear D. Germline values: CDR1 MGHDK, CDR2 SYGVNS. This CDR3 is built from 14 residues. Trimming left V 6 bases short and J 4 bases short, with 15 bases between. The DNA of the CDR3 is TGTGCCAGCAGGGGAATTTTGAGGAGCACTGAAGCTTTCTTT. The encoded protein is CASRGILRSTEAFF.

This chain connects TRBV5-1 to TRBJ2-5; 8 bases fit TRBD1. The V gene end was trimmed by 5 bases and the J gene end by 1 base; junction bases not matched to a gene: 7. The germline V gene encodes CDR1 SGHRS and CDR2 YFSETQ. The length of the CDR3 is 15 residues. The CDR3 spells CASRPTGAFQETQYF. The CDR3 coding sequence is TGCGCCAGCAGGCCGACAGGGGCGTTCCAAGAGACCCAGTACTTC.

This sequence joins TRBV5-6 and TRBJ2-4; D may be TRBD1 (7 bases). The germline V gene encodes CDR1 SGHDT and CDR2 YYEEEE. Trimming took 0 bases from V and 8 from J, leaving 18 bases between them. The CDR3 totals 16 residues. The CDR3 coding sequence is TGTGCCAGCAGCTTGGATGACAGGGCTACGGGGGACATTCAGTACTTC. Its translation: CASSLDDRATGDIQYF.

This clone turned up a few times. The V call is TRBV30, the J call TRBJ2-3; TRBD2 matches 11 bases. Trimming took 5 bases from V and 5 from J; bases not matched to a gene: 6. The CDR3 sequence is 14 residues long. Germline V gives CDR1 GTSNPN, CDR2 SVGIG (reference sequence). The CDR3 DNA is TGTGCCTGGCTTAGCGGGAGGGCCGGAGATACGCAGTATTTT. Amino acids: CAWLSGRAGDTQYF. The complete variable domain, with remaining parts taken from reference TRBV30 and TRBJ2-3, reads SQTIHQWPATLVQPVGSPLSLECTVEGTSNPNLYWYRQAAGRGLQLLFYSVGIGQISSEVPQNLSASRPQDRQFILSSKKLLLSDSGFYLCAWLSGRAGDTQYFGPGTRLTVL.

The rearrangement joins TRBV28 to TRBJ2-7, with 9 bases matching TRBD2. The CDR3 covers 15 residues. Germline-derived CDR1 and CDR2 are MDHEN and SYDVKM. V was pared by 10 bases and J by 5 bases, with 15 bases of the junction left unmatched. The CDR3 sequence: CATRGGGRAPDEQYF. As DNA, the CDR3 is TGTGCCACCAGAGGGGGCGGGAGGGCTCCCGACGAGCAGTACTTC.

The V and J genes are TRBV7-2 and TRBJ2-1; D remains unclear. CDR1 and CDR2 (germline): SGHTA, FQGNSA. This CDR3 region has 13 residues. The germline V and J ends were trimmed by 0 bases and 11 bases, with 11 bases remaining between them. The CDR3 DNA sequence: TGTGCCAGCAGCTTAGCGCGCTCCGGTAAGCAGTTCTTC. Amino acid sequence: CASSLARSGKQFF.

The chain links TRBV3-1 (or the pseudogene TRBV3-2) to TRBJ1-5; the D gene is possibly TRBD1 (5 bases). The CDR3 has 15 amino acids. V was pared by 0 bases and J by 4 bases, with 10 bases between. Germline V gives CDR1 LGHDT, CDR2 YNNKEL (reference sequence). CDR3 sequence reads: CASSQDDSTNQPQHF. CDR3 nucleotides: TGTGCCAGCAGCCAAGACGACAGTACTAATCAGCCCCAGCATTTT.

This chain joins TRBV5-4 and TRBJ2-1; TRBD2 is a possible D gene (6 bases). This CDR3 has 14 amino acids. Germline CDR1 SGHNT, CDR2 YYREEE (reference sequence). V gave up 7 bases and J gave up 5 bases, with 16 bases separating them. The CDR3 nucleotides read TGTGCCAGCCGGCGGCGGGAACGAAACAATGAGCAGTTCTTC. Protein: CASRRRERNNEQFF.

This chain uses TRBV6-5 with TRBJ2-6, with a weak D call TRBD2 (5 bases). In germline, CDR1 is MNHEY, CDR2 SVGAGI. Trimming took off 6 bases at V and 3 bases at J, with 6 bases between the two ends. This CDR3 has 13 residues. For the CDR3, the DNA is TGTGCCAGCAGGGACTTTGGGGCCAACGTCCTGACTTTC. Amino acid sequence: CASRDFGANVLTF.

The V and J genes are TRBV2 and TRBJ1-6; TRBD1 is a possible D gene (6 bases). Per germline, CDR1 SNHLY and CDR2 FYNNEI. The length of the CDR3 is 15 residues. The V end was cut by 5 bases, the J end by 6 bases, with 14 bases between. The CDR3 nucleotides read TGTGCCAGCAGTTTCCAGGGGAACGGTAATTCACCCCTCCACTTT. As protein: CASSFQGNGNSPLHF.

This chain links TRBV27 with TRBJ2-2, with 9 bases fitting TRBD2. The germline gives CDR1 MNHEY, CDR2 SMNVEV (reference sequence). The CDR3 sequence is 17 residues long. V lost 5 bases to trimming and J lost 0 bases; unmatched junction nucleotides: 7. This chain's CDR3 is CASSRTSGLTNTGELFF. The CDR3, as DNA: TGTGCCAGCAGTCGTACTAGCGGGCTAACGAACACCGGGGAGCTGTTTTTT.

This rearrangement joins TRBV11-3 to TRBJ2-1; no clear D gene. Trimming removed 3 bases from V and 7 bases from J, with 4 bases in between. The germline V gene encodes CDR1 SGHNT and CDR2 YENEEA. The CDR3 totals 11 residues. DNA for the CDR3: TGTGCCAGCAGCTTTTTAAATGAGCAGTTCTTC. As protein: CASSFLNEQFF.

The rearrangement uses TRBV5-6 and TRBJ2-2; 8 positions agree with TRBD1. The CDR3 is 15 amino acids. Looked up from germline, CDR1 is SGHDT and CDR2 is YYEEEE. V lost 6 bases, J lost 4 bases, and 8 bases stayed unmatched. CDR3 region: CASTLGQAITGELFF. DNA for the CDR3: TGTGCCAGCACCCTGGGACAGGCAATCACCGGGGAGCTGTTTTTT.

The chain uses TRBV5-4 and TRBJ1-2; TRBD1 matches at 10 bases. J was trimmed by 4 bases and V by 0 bases; bases with no gene match: 6. This CDR3 is 16 amino acids long. In germline, CDR1 is SGHNT, CDR2 YYREEE (reference sequence). The CDR3 reads CASSLAGQGGPYGYTF. The CDR3 DNA reads TGTGCCAGCAGCTTGGCCGGACAGGGGGGTCCCTATGGCTACACCTTC.

This rearrangement joins TRBV19 to TRBJ2-1; 11 nucleotides line up with TRBD2. This CDR3 has 15 amino acids. Germline CDR1 LNHDA, CDR2 SQIVND (reference sequence). J gave up 7 bases and V 7 bases, and 9 bases lay outside the gene matches. CDR3 bases: TGTGCCAGTACCCCGGGGCTAGCGGGAGGTAATGAGCAGTTCTTC. As protein: CASTPGLAGGNEQFF.

The chain employs TRBV3-1 (or the pseudogene TRBV3-2) and TRBJ1-3; the D gene is possibly TRBD1 (5 bases). Trimming took 4 bases from V and 11 from J, leaving 18 bases between them. The CDR3 totals 14 residues. Germline loops: CDR1 LGHDT, CDR2 YNNKEL (reference sequence). The CDR3 reads CASSLGTVALAIYF. As DNA, the CDR3 is TGTGCCAGCAGCCTTGGGACGGTGGCACTGGCCATATATTTT.